This TCR beta chain came from a study of CD8+CD57+ T cells in acquired aplastic anemia. Study background: When averaged, DNA from sorted CD4+ and CD8+ cells came to 3.2 ug.

By flow cytometry, patients selected for sequencing had shown an expansion of CD8+CD57+ cells. Severe acquired aplastic anemia was diagnosed in all patients. Germline CDR1 reads DFQATT; CDR2 reads SNEGSKA (reference sequence). The J segment lost 5 bases and the V segment lost 6 bases, leaving 12 bases of the junction unmatched. The CDR3 has 15 residues. The TCR beta profiling, which covered VDJ combination and CDR3 sequence, was carried out using genomic DNA as the template. MiXCR was run by TCRdb on the reads, yielding one entry per CDR3 protein. The sample has some 200,000 distinct CDR3 sequences, 40% to 50% seen once. This clonotype was observed at least ten times.

The specimen sequenced was sorted CD4+, CD8+, or CD8+CD57+ T cells (not recorded which) from PBMCs. V gene TRBV20-1 combines with J gene TRBJ2-3; 9 positions agree with TRBD2. The sequence came from a human donor with aplastic anemia. The CDR3, as DNA: TGCAGTGCCGCCCTAGTAGCGGGAGTAGGAGATACGCAGTATTTT. Its translation is CSAALVAGVGDTQYF.